This TCR beta chain was identified in a study of beta chain features in type 1 diabetes (dated by TCRdb to 2016 to 2019). Concerning the study at large: Mean age, gender distribution, total cell number and subset yield were not different between patients and healthy donors. In the study, recently diagnosed type 1 diabetes patients and matched healthy donors were compared on the TCRB repertoires of their sorted circulating CD4+ T cell subsets. Across all samples, roughly 110,000,000 sorted cells were examined, and cell number per subset correlated strongly with RNA yield. Regulatory and stem cell-like memory subsets were obtained from only 8 patients and roughly 8 healthy donors, while naive and central memory subsets were obtained from all 30 or so donors.

Cut back by 0 bases and 4 bases, the V and J ends lie 5 bases apart. The CDR3 runs 12 residues from the cysteine to the phenylalanine. Left in the record is the CDR3 DNA by itself, 36 bases read in frame from the first base. The germline V gene (reference sequence) sets CDR1 to GTSNPN and CDR2 to SVGIG. The High Capacity cDNA Reverse Transcription Kit was used to reverse transcribe all of the isolated RNA, meaning that expressed TCRB transcripts were what got sequenced. Deep immunoSEQ sequencing was performed on naive, central memory and regulatory T cell samples, with an average of about 3.57 million total reads per sample. After sorted cells were lysed in RLT buffer, RNA was extracted with DNase-treated RNeasy Micro or Mini kits, with the choice depending on cell number. To prevent cross-contamination, each cell subset was processed individually, whereas patient and healthy donor samples were processed jointly. TCRB sequences were amplified from cDNA with the immunoSEQ multiplex PCR, producing 87-bp fragments spanning the CDR3 region. The amplicons were sequenced using the Illumina HiSeq platform. Concerning the study's data processing: PCR bias was computationally corrected using synthetic template baselines, reads within Hamming distance 2 were collapsed, and singletons that could not be merged were discarded. Reads were aligned against IMGT to assign V, D and J genes, CDR3 length and insertions or deletions at six rearrangement sites. Within each subset, clonotype counts were normalized to the number of sorted cells before true diversity and Gini coefficients were calculated with the tcR R package. Repertoire sharing was quantified using the overlap coefficient calculated on TCRB nucleotide sequences. As a proxy for the pre-selection repertoire, out-of-frame TCRB sequences from naive cells were analyzed. In TCRdb, the immuneACCESS table is reduced to in-frame sequences with V and J assigned. These tables do not hold every clone; where another copy was compared, an unresolved V gene accounts for under half, and the others remain unexplained. V and J calls and clone size are copied from that table; D and trimming were computed from the DNA. The sample table lists some 640,000 clones, 11% to 15% of them with a count of one. Nearly 0.04% of the sample belongs to the ten largest clones.

What the study reported, not specific to this receptor: Patients with type 1 diabetes made fewer insertions and deleted more nucleotides at VDJ recombination sites, implying thymic rearrangement abnormalities. Naive, central memory and regulatory TCRB repertoires appeared to be more alike among patients than among healthy donors. Because cDNA was sequenced instead of genomic DNA, activated cells with high expression could be over-represented, although the groups did not differ in activation or CD3 levels. Shorter templates might be favored by PCR, yet because patient and control samples were amplified and corrected together, any such skew would affect both groups equally. Because small numbers of individuals were included in the HLA sub-analyses, any influence of HLA type on TCRB rearrangement was left unresolved. A moderate but significant shortening of TCRB CDR3 length was observed in type 1 diabetes patients in all four CD4+ subsets.

On this clone itself: Which antigen it targets is not known. Base quality data are lacking; no much larger clone is found one base away. Different DNA sequences within this sample yield the same CDR3.

Each donor gave one peripheral blood draw, averaging about 100 mL, which was collected into heparinised tubes. A BD FACSAria II and a panel including CD45RO, CCR7, CD25, CD127, CD95 and CD27 were used to sort naive, central memory, regulatory and stem cell-like memory CD4+ T cells. All sorted populations exceeded 98% purity. PBMCs were isolated immediately by Lymphoprep density gradient centrifugation and stained directly without culture. Samples were stained and sorted in pairs, with one healthy donor and one patient per experiment, so that batch effects were minimized. In this chain, TRBV30 is recombined with TRBJ2-3; the D gene is possibly TRBD1, with 5 bases matching. The clonotype comes from a young man with type 1 diabetes. Sequencing was performed on naive CD4+ T cells from blood. The cell subset or site label, as the study defines it: true naive CD4+ T cells. The CDR3 amino acid sequence is: CAWSVQADTQYF. The nucleotide sequence is given as TGTGCCTGGAGTGTACAGGCAGATACGCAGTATTTT.